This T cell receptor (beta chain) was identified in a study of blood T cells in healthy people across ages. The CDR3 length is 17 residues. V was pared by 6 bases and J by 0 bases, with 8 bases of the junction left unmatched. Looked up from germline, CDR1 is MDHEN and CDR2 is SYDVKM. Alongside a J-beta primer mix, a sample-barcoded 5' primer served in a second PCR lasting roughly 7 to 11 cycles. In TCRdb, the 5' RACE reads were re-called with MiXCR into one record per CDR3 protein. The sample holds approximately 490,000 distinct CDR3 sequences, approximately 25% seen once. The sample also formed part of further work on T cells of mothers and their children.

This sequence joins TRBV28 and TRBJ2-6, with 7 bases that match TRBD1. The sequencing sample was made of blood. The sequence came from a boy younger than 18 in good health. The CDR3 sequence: CASRKGTAGSGANVLTF. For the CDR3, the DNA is TGTGCCAGCAGGAAAGGGACAGCCGGCTCTGGGGCCAACGTCCTGACTTTC.